This T cell receptor (beta chain) was obtained from a study of CD8+CD57+ T cells in acquired aplastic anemia. Study in general: Sorted CD4+ plus CD8+ cells gave DNA averaging 3.2 ug.

Genomic DNA, the template, was used for profiling of the TCR beta VDJ and CDR3. In TCRdb, the reads were re-called with MiXCR into one record per CDR3 protein. The data hold about 150,000 distinct CDR3 sequences, with 40% to 50% observed a single time. As to this clonotype: The antigen is undetermined.

After removal of 11 bases from V and 7 bases from J, the junction contained 10 bases not matched to a gene. This CDR3 has 13 residues. Germline CDR1 and CDR2: ENHRY and SYGVKD. Whole-study results and caveats: Overlapping CD8+ CDR3 repertoires of patients and controls contained around 30 shared sequences. Significance was not reached for CD8+ Simpson's diversity between patients and controls.

All patients picked for sequencing had shown, by flow cytometry, an expansion of CD8+CD57+ cells. Sequenced sample: sorted CD4+, CD8+, or CD8+CD57+ T cells (not recorded which) from PBMCs. J is TRBJ2-1 and V is TRBV10-3; 8 bases fit TRBD2. The source is a human donor with aplastic anemia. In DNA form, the CDR3 reads TGTGCCGCCCGGGGGGGCCCTGGAAATGAGCAGTTCTTC. It codes for CAARGGPGNEQFF.